Listed below are T cell receptor beta chains from one sample, sequenced in a study of shared clonotypes between healthy human individuals. Repertoires were generated with immunoSEQ multiplex PCR, while TCRdb's copy carries only in-frame clones and drops some. The table has roughly 2.6 million clones, roughly nine tenths seen once. Sequenced sample: naive CD4+ T cells sorted from blood. The receptors derive from a man between 18 and 35 years old in good health. CDR3s include the opening cysteine and the closing phenylalanine or tryptophan. Each record gives: CDR3 length, D gene, J gene, clone size, V gene, CDR3 DNA, CDR3 protein. A D gene is named only where the DNA matches it firmly. The size entry is marked missing in some rows and otherwise reads once, few, many or a size class.

length: 15
D: TRBD2
J: TRBJ2-1
size: .
V: TRBV27
DNA: TGTGCCAGCGGGCGGAGGAGCGGGGGGGCCAACTCGGAGTTCTTC
CDR3: CASGRRSGGANSEFF

length: 14
D: .
J: TRBJ1-1
size: .
V: TRBV2
DNA: TGTGCCAGCAGTGTGGCAGAACTGAACACTGAAGCTTTCTTT
CDR3: CASSVAELNTEAFF

length: 18
D: .
J: TRBJ2-7
size: .
V: TRBV19
DNA: TGTGCCAGTAGTAATGTTATTTTTGGGGCTCTGGGGTCCTACGAGCAGTACTTC
CDR3: CASSNVIFGALGSYEQYF

length: 13
D: .
J: TRBJ2-7
size: .
V: TRBV6-5
DNA: TGTGCCAGCAGTTGGGACTCGCGAGCCGAGCAGTACTTC
CDR3: CASSWDSRAEQYF

length: 16
D: TRBD1
J: TRBJ2-7
size: .
V: TRBV5-1
DNA: TGCGCCAGCACATCTCGCCGAGGGGGCGTGGAAGGTGAGCAGTACTTC
CDR3: CASTSRRGGVEGEQYF

length: 14
D: TRBD1
J: TRBJ2-7
size: .
V: TRBV6-5
DNA: TGTGCCAGCAGTTACGGACCGACAGGGATCCAGCAGTACTTC
CDR3: CASSYGPTGIQQYF

length: 12
D: .
J: TRBJ2-5
size: .
V: TRBV11-2
DNA: TGTGCCAGCAGCTTAGTAACGGAGACCCAGTACTTC
CDR3: CASSLVTETQYF

length: 15
D: TRBD1
J: TRBJ2-7
size: .
V: TRBV4-1
DNA: TGCGCCAGCAGCCGTGGGACAGGGGCGACGTACGAGCAGTACTTC
CDR3: CASSRGTGATYEQYF

length: 13
D: .
J: TRBJ1-2
size: once
V: TRBV18
DNA: TGTGCCAGCTCACCTGATCGGGGTTATGGCTACACCTTC
CDR3: CASSPDRGYGYTF

length: 13
D: .
J: TRBJ1-4
size: .
V: TRBV18
DNA: TGTGCCACCCGGGAGGACCAGAATGAAAAACTGTTTTTT
CDR3: CATREDQNEKLFF

length: 13
D: .
J: TRBJ2-3
size: .
V: TRBV2
DNA: TGTGCCAGCAGTTGGACCCCGCCGGATACGCAGTATTTT
CDR3: CASSWTPPDTQYF

length: 16
D: .
J: TRBJ1-3
size: .
V: TRBV19
DNA: TGTGCCAGTAGTATAGATAGAGGGGCCTTCGGAAACACCATATATTTT
CDR3: CASSIDRGAFGNTIYF

length: 14
D: .
J: TRBJ1-1
size: .
V: TRBV5-4
DNA: TGTGCCAGCAGACTCGTCTCTATGAACACTGAAGCTTTCTTT
CDR3: CASRLVSMNTEAFF

length: 16
D: TRBD2
J: TRBJ2-5
size: .
V: TRBV6-5
DNA: TGTGCCAGCAGTTACTGGGAGGAGTCGGGAGGAGAGACCCAGTACTTC
CDR3: CASSYWEESGGETQYF

length: 16
D: .
J: TRBJ1-3
size: .
V: TRBV5-1
DNA: TGCGCCAGCAGCCGCCTTGGGCGAGGGGGTGGAAACACCATATATTTT
CDR3: CASSRLGRGGGNTIYF

length: 14
D: TRBD2
J: TRBJ2-7
size: .
V: TRBV11-2
DNA: TGTGCCAGCAGTAGGACTAGCGGGGCCTACGAGCAGTACTTC
CDR3: CASSRTSGAYEQYF

length: 13
D: .
J: TRBJ2-3
size: .
V: TRBV5-1
DNA: TGCGCCAGCAGCTTGGCGGGGGAAGATACGCAGTATTTT
CDR3: CASSLAGEDTQYF

length: 15
D: .
J: TRBJ1-4
size: .
V: TRBV5-1
DNA: TGCGCCAGCAGCTTGGGAGGGTCTAATAATGAAAAACTGTTTTTT
CDR3: CASSLGGSNNEKLFF

length: 15
D: .
J: TRBJ2-7
size: .
V: TRBV7-8
DNA: TGTGCCAGCAGCTTAGGGGGACCATCTACCTACGAGCAGTACTTC
CDR3: CASSLGGPSTYEQYF

length: 15
D: TRBD2
J: TRBJ2-1
size: .
V: TRBV27
DNA: TGTGCCAGCAGCGGGACTAGCGGATCCTACAATGAGCAGTTCTTC
CDR3: CASSGTSGSYNEQFF

length: 15
D: .
J: TRBJ2-2
size: .
V: TRBV9
DNA: TGTGCCAGCAGCGTTTGGGGATCGAACACCGGGGAGCTGTTTTTT
CDR3: CASSVWGSNTGELFF

length: 12
D: .
J: TRBJ2-7
size: .
V: TRBV6-5
DNA: TGTGCCAGCCTAGGACAGTCCTACGAGCAGTACTTC
CDR3: CASLGQSYEQYF

length: 15
D: .
J: TRBJ1-3
size: .
V: TRBV6-5
DNA: TGTGCCAGCCATACTAAGGCAAGGAGTGGAAACACCATATATTTT
CDR3: CASHTKARSGNTIYF

length: 11
D: .
J: TRBJ2-7
size: few
V: TRBV23-1
DNA: TGCGCCAGCAGTCAAGGGCCCGGAGGGTTCTTC
CDR3: CASSQGPGGFF

length: 14
D: TRBD1
J: TRBJ2-7
size: .
V: TRBV29-1
DNA: TGCAGCGTTGGCCGGGACAGGGGTAGGTACGAGCAGTACTTC
CDR3: CSVGRDRGRYEQYF

length: 17
D: .
J: TRBJ2-5
size: .
V: TRBV28
DNA: TGTGCCAGCAGTTTACTTACTGGGGGCGCAAAGATAGAGACCCAGTACTTC
CDR3: CASSLLTGGAKIETQYF

length: 11
D: .
J: TRBJ1-5
size: .
V: TRBV2
DNA: TGTGCCAGCAGTATAGATCAGCCCCAGCATTTT
CDR3: CASSIDQPQHF

length: 18
D: TRBD2
J: TRBJ2-3
size: .
V: TRBV5-4
DNA: TGTGCCAGCAGCTCGGGGGGGGGCCGACAGCCTAGCACAGATACGCAGTATTTT
CDR3: CASSSGGGRQPSTDTQYF

length: 14
D: TRBD1
J: TRBJ2-2
size: .
V: TRBV6-5
DNA: TGTGCCAGCAAGGCAGGGGGTAGAACCGGGGAGCTGTTTTTT
CDR3: CASKAGGRTGELFF

length: 15
D: .
J: TRBJ1-4
size: .
V: TRBV9
DNA: TGTGCCAGCAGCGTAGGGCAGGGTACTAATGAAAAACTGTTTTTT
CDR3: CASSVGQGTNEKLFF

length: 12
D: .
J: TRBJ1-1
size: once
V: TRBV10-3
DNA: TGTGCCATCAGTGAGTCGGTGGGACGGGCTTTCTTT
CDR3: CAISESVGRAFF

length: 15
D: TRBD1
J: TRBJ2-6
size: .
V: TRBV28
DNA: TGTGCCAGCAGGCCCAGGGGGCCTGGGGCCAACGTCCTGACTTTC
CDR3: CASRPRGPGANVLTF

length: 13
D: .
J: TRBJ1-2
size: .
V: TRBV13
DNA: TGTGCCAGCAGCTTACGTCTCACTACTGGCTACACCTTC
CDR3: CASSLRLTTGYTF

length: 14
D: .
J: TRBJ2-3
size: .
V: TRBV7-2
DNA: TGTGCCAGCAGCTTAGATCTGCGGACAGATACGCAGTATTTT
CDR3: CASSLDLRTDTQYF

length: 11
D: .
J: TRBJ2-7
size: .
V: TRBV14
DNA: TGTGCCAGCAGGGATACCTACGAGCAGTACTTC
CDR3: CASRDTYEQYF

length: 12
D: .
J: TRBJ2-3
size: .
V: TRBV5-5
DNA: TGTGCCAGCAGCTTGAAAGGAGATACGCAGTATTTT
CDR3: CASSLKGDTQYF

length: 12
D: .
J: TRBJ2-2
size: .
V: TRBV5-1
DNA: TGCGCCAGCAGCTTCTCCACCGGGGAGCTGTTTTTT
CDR3: CASSFSTGELFF